This record concerns one TCR beta chain sequence. These data come from a study of PD-1 blockade in classical Hodgkin lymphoma. Study-wide context: Patients were administered nivolumab (3 mg/kg intravenously) every 2 weeks.

Noted time point: cycle 4 day 1 (C4D1), after 5 to 7 weeks of nivolumab. All patients experienced relapse after autologous stem cell transplantation, and brentuximab vedotin exposure was variable. Trimming cost V 2 bases and J 5 bases; bases outside gene matches: 4. Germline CDR1 MNHEY, CDR2 SMNVEV (reference sequence). This CDR3 has 16 residues. Libraries were prepared by immunoSEQ multiplex PCR; TCRdb keeps only in-frame clonotypes and omits some of them. Of approximately 90,000 clones listed, 83% are singletons. Sequencing was performed on peripheral blood mononuclear cells (PBMCs), taken before the fourth cycle of nivolumab. The J gene is TRBJ2-2, the V gene TRBV27, with 11 bases fitting TRBD2. The clonotype comes from a human donor with classical Hodgkin lymphoma. In DNA form, the CDR3 reads TGTGCCAGCAGTTTACTTGCTAGCGGGAGGACCGGGGAGCTGTTTTTT. Its translation is CASSLLASGRTGELFF.